This T cell receptor beta chain came from a study of OX40 agonist ivuxolimab in advanced cancers. Regarding the study as a whole: Both CD4+ and CD8+ T cell populations in blood had undergone clonal expansion by week 6 at 0.1 to 3.0 mg/kg.

Worth noting for this clone: Its antigen is as yet unknown.

Sequencing used immunoSEQ multiplex PCR; TCRdb keeps in-frame clones, though not all of them. The sample has around 90,000 clones, roughly 90% seen once. Enrollment shut out patients with autoimmune disease history or systemic immunosuppression. The germline gives CDR1 SNHLY, CDR2 FYNNEI. V was pared by 7 bases and J by 5 bases, with 10 bases of the junction left unmatched. The CDR3 sequence is 15 residues long. The TCR sequence derives from an adult with an advanced solid tumor such as melanoma, head and neck, liver or kidney cancer. Material: CD4+ or CD8+ T cells sorted from blood, obtained in a trial of the OX40 agonist ivuxolimab. The chain carries TRBV2 and TRBJ2-2; 7 bases map to TRBD1. The CDR3 DNA reads as TGTGCCAGCACTCAGGCGGCAGGGGGTACCGGGGAGCTGTTTTTT. Its protein is CASTQAAGGTGELFF.